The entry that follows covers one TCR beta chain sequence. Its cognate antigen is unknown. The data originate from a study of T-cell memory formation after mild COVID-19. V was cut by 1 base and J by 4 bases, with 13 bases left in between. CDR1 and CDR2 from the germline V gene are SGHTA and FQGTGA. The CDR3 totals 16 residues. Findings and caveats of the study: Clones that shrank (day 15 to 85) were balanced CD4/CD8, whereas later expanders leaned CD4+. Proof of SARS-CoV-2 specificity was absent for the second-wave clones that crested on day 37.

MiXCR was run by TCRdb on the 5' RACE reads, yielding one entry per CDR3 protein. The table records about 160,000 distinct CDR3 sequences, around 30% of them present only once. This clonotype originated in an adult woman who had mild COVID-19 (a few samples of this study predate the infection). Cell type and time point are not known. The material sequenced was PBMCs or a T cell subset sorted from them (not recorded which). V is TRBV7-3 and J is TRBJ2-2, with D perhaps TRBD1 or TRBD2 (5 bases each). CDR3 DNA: TGTGCCAGCAGCTTAAGCTCGGGACCAAGCACCGGGGAGCTGTTTTTT. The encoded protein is CASSLSSGPSTGELFF.